This T cell receptor (beta chain) was sequenced during a study of cytomegalovirus exposure and HLA in healthy donors. In the study overall: The approximately 110 validation repertoires used a platform that matched the one used for the 600 to 700 first-cohort repertoires, as a later analysis reported. Study-wide findings and caveats: Across donors, most TCRs were seen rarely, yet some public ones were widespread. Reported results showed that the classifier diagnosed cytomegalovirus status with high specificity and sensitivity. Cytomegalovirus-associated TCR beta chains were listed, numbering over 150.

Sequencing used immunoSEQ multiplex PCR; TCRdb keeps in-frame clones, though not all of them. The sample contains some 49,000 clones, about 90% of which appear only once. Details on this clone: Its antigen is still unknown.

Trimming pared 4 bases from V and 3 bases from J, leaving 16 bases between. Germline CDR1 SGHDN, CDR2 FVKESK. The CDR3 sequence is 15 residues long. The source material was PBMCs. This sequence was found in a man aged 18 to 30 in good health and CMV-seronegative. V usage is TRBV14 and J usage is TRBJ2-7; D possibly corresponds to TRBD1 (5 bases). CDR3 sequence reads: CASSLIAGPGYEQYF. DNA of the CDR3: TGTGCCAGCAGCCTAATTGCAGGGCCTGGCTACGAGCAGTACTTC. Supplemented by reference TRBV14 and TRBJ2-7, the full variable domain reads EAGVTQFPSHSVIEKGQTVTLRCDPISGHDNLYWYRRVMGKEIKFLLHFVKESKQDESGMPNNRFLAERTGGTYSTLKVQPAELEDSGVYFCASSLIAGPGYEQYFGPGTRLTVT.